The clone carrying this T cell receptor (beta chain) was counted between two and nine times. What it binds is not known. MiXCR, run by TCRdb on the RACE reads, gives a single entry per CDR3 protein. The profile shows roughly 81,000 distinct CDR3 sequences, around 7.9% of them singletons. The length of the CDR3 is 10 residues. V lost 4 bases and J lost 13, with 9 bases in between. Germline V CDR1 and CDR2: SNHLY, FYNNEI. Time point specified: pre-sensitization, week 0. Specified treatment: therapeutic diphenylcyclopropenone sensitization with weekly scalp DPC. Sequencing started from total RNA isolated from unfractionated whole blood. These data originate in a study of human T cells and chemical hapten exposure. Study-level background: Yields of TCR per sample differed, chiefly owing to small differences in pooled library volume.

Overall study findings and caveats: TCRs at high frequency, those above 1 in 1000, did not change with DPC sensitization. Donors in the study had alopecia, meaning their immune response may differ from healthy people's.

The chain joins TRBV2 to TRBJ2-3; the D is unclear. The clonotype comes from a man in his forties with alopecia areata. Some clones in this sample may be carry-over from other donors' samples. The sequences come from whole blood, collected in connection with sensitization to the hapten diphenylcyclopropenone (DPC). As DNA, the CDR3 is TGTGCCAGCAGTGGGACCCAAGAGTATTTT. It translates to CASSGTQEYF.